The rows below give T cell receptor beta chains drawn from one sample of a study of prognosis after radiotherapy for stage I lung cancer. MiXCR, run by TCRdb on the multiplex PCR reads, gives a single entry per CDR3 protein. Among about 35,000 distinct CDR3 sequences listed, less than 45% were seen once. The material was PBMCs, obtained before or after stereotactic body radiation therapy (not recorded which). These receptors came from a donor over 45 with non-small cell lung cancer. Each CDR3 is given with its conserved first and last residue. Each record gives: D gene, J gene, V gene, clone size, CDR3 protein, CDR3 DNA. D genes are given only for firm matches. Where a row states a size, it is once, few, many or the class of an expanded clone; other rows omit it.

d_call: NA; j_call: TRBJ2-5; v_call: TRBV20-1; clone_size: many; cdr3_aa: CSAELQETQYF; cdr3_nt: TGCAGTGCCGAACTTCAAGAGACCCAGTACTTC
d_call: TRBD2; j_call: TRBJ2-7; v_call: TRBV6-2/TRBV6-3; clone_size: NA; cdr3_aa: CASIVLQGLGYEQYF; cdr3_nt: TGTGCCAGCATCGTTTTACAGGGACTAGGTTATGAGCAGTACTTC
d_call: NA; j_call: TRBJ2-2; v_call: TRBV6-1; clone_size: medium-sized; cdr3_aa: CASSYVRAGELFF; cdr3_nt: TGTGCCAGCAGTTACGTCAGGGCCGGGGAGCTGTTTTTT
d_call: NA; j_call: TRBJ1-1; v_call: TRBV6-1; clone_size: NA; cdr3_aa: CASSAPDRLYTEAFF; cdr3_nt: TGTGCCAGCAGTGCCCCCGACAGGTTGTACACTGAAGCTTTCTTT
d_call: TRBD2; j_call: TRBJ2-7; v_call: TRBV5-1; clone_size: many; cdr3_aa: CASSAGRTSGSYF; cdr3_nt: TGCGCCAGCAGCGCGGGCAGAACTAGCGGGTCGTACTTC
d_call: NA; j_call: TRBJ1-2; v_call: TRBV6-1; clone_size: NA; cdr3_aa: CASSIRSLSYGYTF; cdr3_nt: TGTGCCAGCAGTATACGGAGCCTTAGCTATGGCTACACCTTC
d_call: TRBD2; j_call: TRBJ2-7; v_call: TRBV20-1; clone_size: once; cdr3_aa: CSTSGSPLTYEQYF; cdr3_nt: TGCAGTACCAGCGGGAGCCCCCTCACCTACGAGCAGTACTTC
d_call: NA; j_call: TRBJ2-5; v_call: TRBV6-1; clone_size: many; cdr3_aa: CASTPGRAASVGAQYF; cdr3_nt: TGTGCCAGCACCCCGGGAAGGGCTGCGTCGGTAGGGGCCCAGTACTTC
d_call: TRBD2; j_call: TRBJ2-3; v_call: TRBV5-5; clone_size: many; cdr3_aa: CASSLGAGGVTDTQYF; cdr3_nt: TGTGCCAGCAGCTTAGGAGCGGGGGGGGTCACAGATACGCAGTATTTT
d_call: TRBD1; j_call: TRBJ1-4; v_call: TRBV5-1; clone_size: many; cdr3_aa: CASSDPTGGRSNEKLFF; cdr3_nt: TGCGCCAGCAGCGACCCAACAGGGGGTCGATCTAATGAAAAACTGTTTTTT
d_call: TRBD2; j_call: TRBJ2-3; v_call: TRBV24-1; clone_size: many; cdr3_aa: CATSDPTFAGGIDTQYF; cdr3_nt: TGTGCCACCAGTGATCCCACCTTTGCGGGGGGCATAGATACGCAGTATTTT
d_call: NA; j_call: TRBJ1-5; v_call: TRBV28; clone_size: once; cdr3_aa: CASSLSAGTRNQPQHF; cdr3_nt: TGTGCCAGCAGTTTATCAGCGGGGACCCGCAATCAGCCCCAGCATTTT
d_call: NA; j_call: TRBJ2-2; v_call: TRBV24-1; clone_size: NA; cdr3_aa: CAISDLQCMENTGELFF; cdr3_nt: TGTGCCATCAGTGATTTGCAATGTATGGAGAACACCGGGGAGCTGTTTTTT
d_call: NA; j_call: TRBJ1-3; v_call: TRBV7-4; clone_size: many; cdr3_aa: CASSQTDTEGSGNTIYF; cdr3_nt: TGTGCCAGCAGCCAAACGGACACTGAAGGCTCTGGAAACACCATATATTTT
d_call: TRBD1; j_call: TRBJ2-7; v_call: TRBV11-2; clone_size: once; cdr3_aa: CASSLDWTGDSGQCF; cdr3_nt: TGTGCCAGCAGCTTAGACTGGACAGGGGATTCAGGGCAGTGCTTC
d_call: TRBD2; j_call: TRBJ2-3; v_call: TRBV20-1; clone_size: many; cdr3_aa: CSARVEGLAGGPADTQYF; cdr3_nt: TGCAGTGCTAGGGTAGAGGGACTAGCGGGAGGGCCTGCAGATACGCAGTATTTT
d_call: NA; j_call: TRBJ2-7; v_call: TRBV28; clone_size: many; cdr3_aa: CASSLVSPLYEQYF; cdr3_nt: TGTGCCAGCAGTTTAGTATCCCCACTCTACGAGCAGTACTTC
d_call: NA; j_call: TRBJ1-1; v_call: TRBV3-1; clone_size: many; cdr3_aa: CASSQGNTEAFF; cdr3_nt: TGTGCCAGCAGCCAGGGGAACACTGAAGCTTTCTTT